Reported below is one T cell receptor beta chain. The sample is drawn from a study of blood T cell repertoires in COVID-19. Study-level information: Sample material is recorded as cDNA or gDNA derived from T cells, B-cell-depleted T cells, or PBMCs.

In the authors' workflow: Estimation of nucleated cell counts was performed using reference gene primer amplification. The repertoire was sequenced with immunoSEQ multiplex PCR; TCRdb's copy has only in-frame clones and lacks some. D and trimming were read from the DNA, whereas the V and J calls and clone size are those reported in that table. Among around 53,000 clones listed, about three quarters were seen once. CDR1 and CDR2 (germline): MDHEN, SYDVKM. The CDR3 is 14 amino acids. Trimming removed 3 bases from V and 3 bases from J; junction bases left unmatched: 3. The chain couples TRBV28 to TRBJ2-7; 9 bases are shared with TRBD1. The source material was peripheral blood. The receptor comes from a man aged 65 to 85 with active or convalescent COVID-19. This chain's CDR3 is CASSLGQGGYEQYF. In DNA, the CDR3 is TGTGCCAGCAGTTTGGGACAGGGTGGCTACGAGCAGTACTTC.